The entry below describes one T cell receptor (beta chain). The data were obtained in a study of blood T cell repertoires in COVID-19. At the level of the study: In each case, the material was cDNA or gDNA derived from T cells, B-cell-depleted T cells, or PBMCs.

Trimming at V came to 5 bases and at J to 3 bases, leaving 3 bases not matched to a gene. In germline, CDR1 is SGHTA, CDR2 FQGNSA. This CDR3 has 14 residues. Authors' data handling: Counts of nucleated cells, estimated from reference gene primer amplification, were obtained. Sequencing was performed with immunoSEQ multiplex PCR; in TCRdb, only in-frame clones are kept and a portion is missing. The V and J calls and clone size are taken from that table; D and trimming were inferred from the DNA. The sample holds 150,000 to 200,000 clones, 90% seen once. The gene calls are TRBV7-2 and TRBJ1-2; 10 bases fit TRBD1. The clonotype was recovered from a man aged 60 to 69 with active or convalescent COVID-19. The material sequenced was peripheral blood. The DNA of the CDR3 is TGTGCCAGCAGCCCGACAGGGGGCCACTATGGCTACACCTTC. It specifies CASSPTGGHYGYTF.